The TCR beta chain described here comes from a study of blood T cell repertoires in COVID-19. Background on the study: COVID-19 samples, acute and convalescent, were from the United States, Italy and Spain. PBMCs, B-cell-depleted T cells, or T cells were the source of the cDNA or gDNA that made up the material.

Trimming stripped 8 bases from V and 1 base from J, with 8 bases between. The germline gives CDR1 LNHDA, CDR2 SQIVND (reference sequence). This CDR3 has 12 amino acids. Those enrolled in Seattle joined during active infection and were followed longitudinally afterward. How the authors handled the data: Estimation of nucleated cell counts relied on the amplification of reference gene primers. Using immunoSEQ multiplex PCR, the repertoire was profiled, and TCRdb retains in-frame clones only, with some absent. The V and J calls and clone size are taken from that table; D and trimming were inferred from the DNA. This table holds almost 350,000 clones, approximately 89% found once.

This chain connects TRBV19 to TRBJ1-2; D call uncertain. The sequence derives from a woman aged 55-70 years with COVID-19, enrolled during active disease. Source material: peripheral blood. CDR3 sequence (DNA): TGTGCCAGTGGCAGGATTAACTATGGCTACACCTTC. Translating gives CASGRINYGYTF. The entire variable domain, with the rest obtained from reference TRBV19 and TRBJ1-2, is as follows: DGGITQSPKYLFRKEGQNVTLSCEQNLNHDAMYWYRQDPGQGLRLIYYSQIVNDFQKGDIAEGYSVSREKKESFPLTVTSAQKNPTAFYLCASGRINYGYTFGSGTRLTVV.